Listed here is a single T cell receptor beta chain. Unmatched junction bases numbered 5, after V lost 2 bases and J lost 2 bases. The CDR3 length is 15 residues. Germline V gene data show CDR1 as MNHNS and CDR2 as SASEGT. Per the original data handling: Estimation of nucleated cell counts relied on the amplification of reference gene primers. Libraries were prepared by immunoSEQ multiplex PCR; TCRdb keeps only in-frame clonotypes and omits some of them. V and J calls and clone size are those listed in that table; D and trimming were worked out from the DNA. The repertoire holds 80,000 or so clones, with about 88% as singletons. These data come from a study of blood T cell repertoires in COVID-19. Study summary: From the United States, Italy and Spain came samples of acute and convalescent COVID-19. The cDNA or gDNA used as material had been derived from T cells, B-cell-depleted T cells, or PBMCs.

Patients of the Seattle cohort, enrolled during active infection, were followed longitudinally. This clonotype was sampled from a man aged 60 to 75 with COVID-19, enrolled during active disease. This chain uses TRBV6-1 with TRBJ2-5; TRBD2 agrees at 7 bases. Sequences were obtained from peripheral blood. In DNA form, the CDR3 reads TGTGCCAGCAGTGAATTAGCGGGCAGACAAGAGACCCAGTACTTC. Translating gives CASSELAGRQETQYF.